Below are 30 T cell receptor beta chains sequenced from a single sample in a study of blood T cell repertoires in COVID-19. The protocol was immunoSEQ multiplex PCR, while the TCRdb copy is restricted to in-frame clones and leaves out a portion. The profile shows 250,000 or so clones, approximately 86% of them singletons. The specimen was PBMCs or T cells enriched from blood (not recorded which). Receptor source: a woman aged 18-30 years who had recovered from COVID-19.

V usage is TRBV4-3 and J usage is TRBJ1-2; D gene uncertain. The germline CDR1 and CDR2 sequences are LGHNA and YSLEER. V lost 0 bases and J 8 bases, leaving 10 bases between the germline ends. The length of the CDR3 is 13 residues. The CDR3 sequence: CASSQEGYRGYTF. CDR3 nucleotides: TGCGCCAGCAGCCAAGAGGGCTACCGGGGCTACACCTTC.

In its sample, this clone was seen a few times. The rearrangement links TRBV4-3 to TRBJ1-4, with 7 bases lining up with TRBD1. The trim removed 2 bases at V and 3 bases at J, leaving 6 bases unmatched. CDR1 is LGHNA and CDR2 is YSLEER in the germline V gene. The length of the CDR3 is 16 residues. The CDR3 DNA reads as TGCGCCAGCAGCCAACTAGGGGACAGCCCTAATGAAAAACTGTTTTTT. It yields the protein CASSQLGDSPNEKLFF.

The gene calls are TRBV28 and TRBJ2-5; 15 positions agree with TRBD2. The V segment lost 5 bases and the J segment 2 bases; nucleotides outside the gene matches: 3. Germline V CDR1 and CDR2: MDHEN, SYDVKM. The CDR3 consists of 16 residues. The CDR3 DNA is TGTGCCAGCAGTCCGGGGACTAGCGGGAGGCAAGAGACCCAGTACTTC. Protein sequence: CASSPGTSGRQETQYF.

This clone has just a few counts. This chain connects TRBV30 to TRBJ1-6; no clear D. The germline V gene has CDR1 GTSNPN and CDR2 SVGIG (reference sequence). V lost 3 bases and J 8 bases, leaving 11 bases between the germline ends. The CDR3 has 13 residues. The CDR3 loop is CAWREAGDSPLHF. The CDR3 DNA sequence: TGTGCCTGGAGGGAGGCAGGAGATTCACCCCTCCACTTT. The full variable domain, in which reference TRBV30 and TRBJ1-6 provide the parts outside the CDR3, is SQTIHQWPATLVQPVGSPLSLECTVEGTSNPNLYWYRQAAGRGLQLLFYSVGIGQISSEVPQNLSASRPQDRQFILSSKKLLLSDSGFYLCAWREAGDSPLHFGNGTRLTVT.

The chain links TRBV5-1 to TRBJ1-2, with a tentative D call TRBD1 (5 bases). The V end was cut by 6 bases, the J end by 4 bases, with 19 bases between. The germline V gene has CDR1 SGHRS and CDR2 YFSETQ. The CDR3 sequence is 15 residues long. Written as DNA, the CDR3 is TGCGCCAGCAATTTCGGCCGAGGGGAGGGCTATGGCTACACCTTC. This translates into CASNFGRGEGYGYTF. The variable domain in full, with the rest retrieved from reference TRBV5-1 and TRBJ1-2, is KAGVTQTPRYLIKTRGQQVTLSCSPISGHRSVSWYQQTPGQGLQFLFEYFSETQRNKGNFPGRFSGRQFSNSRSEMNVSTLELGDSALYLCASNFGRGEGYGYTFGSGTRLTVV.

The chain has TRBV28 and TRBJ1-2; 10 nucleotides agree with TRBD1. The CDR3 runs 14 residues. V shed 6 bases, J shed 8 bases, and the junction held 9 bases outside the gene matches. Germline V gene sequence: CDR1 MDHEN, CDR2 SYDVKM. CDR3 in DNA: TGTGCCAGCAGAACCACTGGGACAGGGGACGGCTACACCTTC. Translating gives CASRTTGTGDGYTF.

The rearrangement uses TRBV30 and TRBJ2-7; 9 bases are shared with TRBD2. Looked up from germline, CDR1 is GTSNPN and CDR2 is SVGIG (reference sequence). The CDR3 loop spans 14 amino acids. V trimming: 8 bases; J trimming: 3 bases; junction bases outside the gene matches: 11. Here the CDR3 reads CAQSKGLANYEQYF. In DNA, the CDR3 is TGTGCCCAATCTAAGGGACTAGCAAACTACGAGCAGTACTTC. Full variable domain (remainder filled in from reference TRBV30 and TRBJ2-7): SQTIHQWPATLVQPVGSPLSLECTVEGTSNPNLYWYRQAAGRGLQLLFYSVGIGQISSEVPQNLSASRPQDRQFILSSKKLLLSDSGFYLCAQSKGLANYEQYFGPGTRLTVT.

CDR3 DNA: TGTGCCTGGAGTCAGGGAAGCACAGATACGCAGTATTTT. Its protein is CAWSQGSTDTQYF. This chain links TRBV30 with TRBJ2-3; D is possibly TRBD1 (5 bases). Germline V lookup: CDR1 GTSNPN, CDR2 SVGIG (reference sequence). The CDR3 has 13 amino acids. Trimming stripped 2 bases from V and 0 bases from J, with 6 bases between.

This chain uses TRBV11-3 with TRBJ1-2; D may be TRBD1 (6 bases). Trimming took off 3 bases at V and 7 bases at J, with 12 bases between the two ends. CDR3 length equals 13 residues. CDR1 is SGHNT, CDR2 YENEEA, per germline. CDR3 region: CASSLGHFSGYTF. The CDR3 DNA reads TGTGCCAGCAGCTTGGGACACTTCTCTGGCTACACCTTC.

This clone has only a few counts. The CDR3: CASSQQMTGAREQYF. CDR3 DNA sequence: TGTGCCAGCAGCCAACAGATGACAGGGGCTCGCGAGCAGTACTTC. The V call is TRBV2, the J call TRBJ2-7, with 8 bases that match TRBD1. J gave up 6 bases and V 6 bases, and 13 bases lay outside the gene matches. CDR1 and CDR2 (germline): SNHLY, FYNNEI. The CDR3 consists of 15 residues.

This rearrangement joins TRBV10-3 to TRBJ2-1; 7 bases line up with TRBD2. Trimming took 3 bases from V and 1 from J; bases not matched to a gene: 6. Germline values: CDR1 ENHRY, CDR2 SYGVKD. This CDR3 spans 16 amino acids. CDR3 in DNA: TGTGCCATCAGTGACCGGGACTACCTTTCCTACAATGAGCAGTTCTTC. Residues: CAISDRDYLSYNEQFF.

The rearrangement links TRBV18 to TRBJ2-2, with D possibly being TRBD1 (6 bases). Germline CDR1 reads KGHSH; CDR2 reads LQKENI. Trimming took off 0 bases at V and 6 bases at J, with 17 bases between the two ends. CDR3 length equals 17 residues. The CDR3 nucleotides read TGTGCCAGCTCACCACCGGGGGCAAGGCAAGTGGCCGGGGAGCTGTTTTTT. Translation gives CASSPPGARQVAGELFF.

This chain joins TRBV6-2 or TRBV6-3 and TRBJ2-3; 8 nucleotides line up with TRBD2. The CDR3 sequence is 19 residues long. The V gene's germline CDR1 is MNHEY and CDR2 SVGEGT. V lost 6 bases to trimming and J lost 4 bases; unmatched junction nucleotides: 21. CDR3 loop: CASSPRGGSLPDRPDTQYF. The DNA of the CDR3 is TGTGCCAGCAGCCCACGGGGGGGCAGTCTTCCGGACAGACCAGATACGCAGTATTTT.

Only a few counts were recorded for this clone. This sequence joins TRBV5-4 and TRBJ1-6, with 9 nucleotides matching TRBD1. The CDR3 consists of 14 residues. J was trimmed by 10 bases and V by 4 bases; bases with no gene match: 6. Looked up from germline, CDR1 is SGHNT and CDR2 is YYREEE (reference sequence). The chain's CDR3 is CASSRDRDQSPLHF. The CDR3, as DNA: TGTGCCAGCAGCCGGGACAGGGATCAATCACCCCTCCACTTT.

The chain recombines TRBV4-1 with TRBJ1-5; D unclear. The CDR3 sequence is 15 residues long. The V gene lost 1 base and the J gene lost 5 bases, with 12 bases spanning the gap. CDR1 and CDR2 (germline): MGHRA, YSYEKL. The DNA of the CDR3 is TGCGCCAGCAGCCAAGTCCCCGGTCTGGATCAGCCCCAGCATTTT. Translating gives CASSQVPGLDQPQHF.

The chain employs TRBV6-2 or TRBV6-3 and TRBJ1-4; 8 bases are shared with TRBD1. CDR1 and CDR2 from the germline V gene are MNHEY and SVGEGT. V shed 4 bases, J shed 6 bases, and the junction held 4 bases outside the gene matches. CDR3 length: 14 residues. CDR3 amino acids: CASSLDRADEKLFF. The CDR3 DNA follows: TGTGCCAGCAGTTTGGACAGGGCCGATGAAAAACTGTTTTTT.

This rearrangement joins TRBV13 to TRBJ2-7; D remains ambiguous. The CDR3 spans 13 residues. V lost 1 base to trimming and J lost 7 bases, with 11 bases between them. Germline V gene sequence: CDR1 PRHDT, CDR2 FYEKMQ (reference sequence). The CDR3 DNA reads TGTGCCAGCAGCTTAGCCATCGGAGAGGAGCAGTACTTC. Translation: CASSLAIGEEQYF.

The gene calls are TRBV6-5 and TRBJ1-1; D is uncertain. The V end lost 6 bases, the J end lost 7 bases, and 15 bases lay between the germline ends. There are 13 residues in the CDR3. Germline CDR1 MNHEY, CDR2 SVGAGI. The CDR3 region is CASRGSGKGEAFF. The CDR3 region has the DNA TGTGCCAGCAGGGGCTCCGGGAAGGGTGAAGCTTTCTTT.

This chain joins TRBV5-4 and TRBJ2-7, with 13 nucleotides matching TRBD2. J was trimmed by 3 bases and V by 3 bases; bases with no gene match: 0. CDR1 is SGHNT, CDR2 YYREEE, per germline (reference sequence). There are 14 residues in the CDR3. Here the CDR3 DNA reads TGTGCCAGCAGCTGGACTAGCGGGAGCTACGAGCAGTACTTC. Its protein product is CASSWTSGSYEQYF.

The chain is built from TRBV6-2 or TRBV6-3 and TRBJ2-1, with TRBD2 matching over 7 bases. Germline CDR1 and CDR2: MNHEY and SVGEGT. V was pared by 4 bases and J by 7 bases, with 16 bases of the junction left unmatched. The CDR3 sequence is 17 residues long. Here the CDR3 reads CASSWGGYGPRENEQFF. The DNA of the CDR3 is TGTGCCAGCAGTTGGGGAGGGTACGGGCCAAGGGAGAATGAGCAGTTCTTC.

There are a few counts of this clone. The V gene is TRBV5-1, the J gene TRBJ1-5; no definite D call. There are 13 residues in the CDR3. The V end was cut by 5 bases, the J end by 2 bases, with 8 bases between. The germline CDR1 and CDR2 sequences are SGHRS and YFSETQ. The CDR3 sequence is CASSTEGNQPQHF. The DNA for the CDR3 is TGCGCCAGCAGTACCGAGGGCAATCAGCCCCAGCATTTT.

V and J are TRBV4-1 and TRBJ1-5; TRBD1 aligns across 8 bases. This CDR3 comprises 15 residues. Germline values: CDR1 MGHRA, CDR2 YSYEKL. V lost 3 bases and J lost 7; bases outside the gene matches: 8. CDR3 nucleotide sequence: TGCGCCAGCAGCCAGTGGACAGGGTTAAGACAGCCCCAGCATTTT. This gives the protein CASSQWTGLRQPQHF.

This chain links TRBV12-5 with TRBJ2-7; the match to TRBD1 covers 7 bases. This CDR3 comprises 15 residues. Germline assignment: CDR1 LGHNT and CDR2 FRNRAP. Losses at the gene ends were 3 bases for V and 3 bases for J; bases not matched to a gene: 8. The CDR3 sequence: CASGFPRQGNYEQYF. Here the CDR3 DNA reads TGTGCTAGTGGTTTCCCTCGACAGGGCAACTACGAGCAGTACTTC.

This clone was picked up one time. CDR3: CASSPRGASGGYNEQFF. CDR3 nucleotides: TGTGCCAGCAGCCCCCGCGGGGCTAGCGGGGGGTACAATGAGCAGTTCTTC. This chain links TRBV9 with TRBJ2-1; 11 bases are a match to TRBD2. The junction had 10 bases not matched to a gene; V was cut back by 4 bases and J by 4 bases. Germline V lookup: CDR1 SGDLS, CDR2 YYNGEE. The CDR3 runs to 17 residues.

The chain employs TRBV10-3 and TRBJ2-2, with TRBD2 matching over 12 bases. The CDR3 loop spans 17 amino acids. The junction had 8 bases not matched to a gene; V was cut back by 2 bases and J by 7 bases. CDR1 is ENHRY, CDR2 SYGVKD, per germline. CDR3: CAISEPTSGREVGELFF. The CDR3 DNA reads as TGTGCCATCAGTGAGCCGACTAGCGGGAGAGAAGTCGGGGAGCTGTTTTTT.

With regard to this clone: The sample carries other DNA sequences with the same CDR3. V is TRBV9 and J is TRBJ1-1, with D unclear. The germline V gene encodes CDR1 SGDLS and CDR2 YYNGEE. There are 14 residues in the CDR3. The V end was cut by 0 bases, the J end by 1 base, with 7 bases between. The CDR3: CASSVVAENTEAFF. CDR3 coding DNA: TGTGCCAGCAGCGTAGTGGCGGAGAACACTGAAGCTTTCTTT.

The chain combines TRBV7-9 with TRBJ1-5; 11 bases fit TRBD1. The V gene's germline CDR1 is SEHNR and CDR2 FQNEAQ (reference sequence). The CDR3 is 19 amino acids. The V and J ends lost 4 bases and 2 bases, in that order; junction bases with no gene match: 13. The CDR3 protein is CASSSWIGTGGDRNQPQHF. For the CDR3, the DNA is TGTGCCAGCAGCTCCTGGATAGGGACAGGGGGAGACCGCAATCAGCCCCAGCATTTT.

The chain couples TRBV18 to TRBJ1-1; TRBD1 matches 7 bases. The germline V gene encodes CDR1 KGHSH and CDR2 LQKENI. The ends lost 1 base at V and 3 bases at J; junction bases unmatched: 11. The CDR3 spans 17 residues. The CDR3 DNA reads as TGTGCCAGCTCACCACAATTGTTAGGGGGCTTGGACACTGAAGCTTTCTTT. Its protein is CASSPQLLGGLDTEAFF.

V and J are TRBV13 and TRBJ2-2; D might be TRBD1 (5 bases). V lost 1 base to trimming and J lost 4 bases, with 16 bases between them. The V gene's germline CDR1 is PRHDT and CDR2 FYEKMQ (reference sequence). This CDR3 is built from 17 residues. The DNA for the CDR3 is TGTGCCAGCAGCTTAGAGGTATGGGGCCAGAGCACCGGGGAGCTGTTTTTT. This codes for CASSLEVWGQSTGELFF.

J is TRBJ2-5 and V is TRBV11-2; 12 bases align to TRBD2. Germline lookup yields CDR1 SGHAT and CDR2 FQNNGV. With V trimmed by 11 bases and J by 5 bases, 6 bases remained unmatched. The CDR3 runs 13 residues. As DNA, the CDR3 is TGTGCCCTAGCGGGGGGGCCGGACGAGACCCAGTACTTC. This gives the protein CALAGGPDETQYF.